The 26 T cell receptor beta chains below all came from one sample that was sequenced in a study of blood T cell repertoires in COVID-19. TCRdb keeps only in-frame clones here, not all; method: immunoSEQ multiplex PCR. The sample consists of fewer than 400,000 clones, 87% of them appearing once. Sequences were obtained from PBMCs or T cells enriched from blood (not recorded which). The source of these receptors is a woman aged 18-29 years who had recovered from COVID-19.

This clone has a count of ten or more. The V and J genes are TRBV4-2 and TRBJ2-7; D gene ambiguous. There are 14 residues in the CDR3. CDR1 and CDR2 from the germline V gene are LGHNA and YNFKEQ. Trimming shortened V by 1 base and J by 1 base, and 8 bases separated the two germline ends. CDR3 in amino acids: CASSQVLQSYEQYF. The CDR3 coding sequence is TGTGCCAGCAGCCAAGTCCTCCAGTCCTACGAGCAGTACTTC.

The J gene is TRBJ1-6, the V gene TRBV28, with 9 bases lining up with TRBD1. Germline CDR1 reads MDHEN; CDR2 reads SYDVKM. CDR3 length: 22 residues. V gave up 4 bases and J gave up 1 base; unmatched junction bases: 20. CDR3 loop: CASSSEGGWDRVLESYNSPLHF. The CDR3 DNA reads TGTGCCAGCAGTTCGGAAGGGGGATGGGACAGGGTGTTGGAATCCTATAATTCACCCCTCCACTTT.

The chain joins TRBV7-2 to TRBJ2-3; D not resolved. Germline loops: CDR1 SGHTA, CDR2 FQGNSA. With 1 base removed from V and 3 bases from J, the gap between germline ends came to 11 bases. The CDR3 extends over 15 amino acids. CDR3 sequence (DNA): TGTGCCAGCAGCTTAGTGAGTCAGGCTACAGATACGCAGTATTTT. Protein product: CASSLVSQATDTQYF.

The CDR3 protein is CASSGYSSYEQYF. The CDR3 DNA is TGTGCCAGCAGCGGATACAGCTCCTACGAGCAGTACTTC. The genes are TRBV9 and TRBJ2-7; unclear D gene. CDR3 length equals 13 residues. Germline V lookup: CDR1 SGDLS, CDR2 YYNGEE. V lost 3 bases, J lost 0 bases, and 7 bases lay in between. Variable domain in full (rest from reference TRBV9 and TRBJ2-7): DSGVTQTPKHLITATGQRVTLRCSPRSGDLSVYWYQQSLDQGLQFLIQYYNGEERAKGNILERFSAQQFPDLHSELNLSSLELGDSALYFCASSGYSSYEQYFGPGTRLTVT.

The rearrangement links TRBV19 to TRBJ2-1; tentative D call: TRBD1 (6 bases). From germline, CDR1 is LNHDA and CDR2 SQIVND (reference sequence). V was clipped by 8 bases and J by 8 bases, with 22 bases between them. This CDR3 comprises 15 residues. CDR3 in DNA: TGTGCCAGTTCGATCCACAGGGCCCCCCCGGATGAGCAGTTCTTC. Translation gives CASSIHRAPPDEQFF.

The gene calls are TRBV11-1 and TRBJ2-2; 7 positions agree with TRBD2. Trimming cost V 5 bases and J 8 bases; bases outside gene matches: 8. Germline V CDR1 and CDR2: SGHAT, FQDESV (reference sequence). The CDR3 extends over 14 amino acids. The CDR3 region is CASSARLAGGELFF. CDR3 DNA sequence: TGTGCCAGCAGCGCCCGACTAGCCGGTGGGGAGCTGTTTTTT.

The CDR3 nucleotides read TGTGCCAGCAGTATGTCCTGGCAGGGAAACACCGGGGAGCTGTTTTTT. This gives the protein CASSMSWQGNTGELFF. The chain carries TRBV7-9 and TRBJ2-2; D may be TRBD1 (5 bases). Germline V gene data show CDR1 as SEHNR and CDR2 as FQNEAQ (reference sequence). The CDR3 length is 16 residues. The V and J ends lost 6 bases and 2 bases respectively, with 16 bases between them.

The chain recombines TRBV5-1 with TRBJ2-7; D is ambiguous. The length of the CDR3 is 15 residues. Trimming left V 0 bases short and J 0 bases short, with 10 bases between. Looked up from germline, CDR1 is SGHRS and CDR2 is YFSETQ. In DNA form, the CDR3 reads TGCGCCAGCAGCTTGGTAGGCGGTGCCTCCTACGAGCAGTACTTC. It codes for CASSLVGGASYEQYF.

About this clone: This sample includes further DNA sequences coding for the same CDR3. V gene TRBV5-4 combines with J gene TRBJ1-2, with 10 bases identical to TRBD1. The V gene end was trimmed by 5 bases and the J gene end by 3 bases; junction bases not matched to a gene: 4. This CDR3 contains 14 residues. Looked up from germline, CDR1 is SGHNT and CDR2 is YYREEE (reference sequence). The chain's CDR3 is CASSPTGGDYGYTF. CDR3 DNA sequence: TGTGCCAGCAGTCCGACAGGGGGCGACTATGGCTACACCTTC.

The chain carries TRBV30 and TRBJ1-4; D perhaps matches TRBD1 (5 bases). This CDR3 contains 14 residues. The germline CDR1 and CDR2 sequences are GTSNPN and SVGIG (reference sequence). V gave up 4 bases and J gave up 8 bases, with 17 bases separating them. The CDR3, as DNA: TGTGCCTGGACCATCGGACTAGGGGACGAAAAACTGTTTTTT. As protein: CAWTIGLGDEKLFF.

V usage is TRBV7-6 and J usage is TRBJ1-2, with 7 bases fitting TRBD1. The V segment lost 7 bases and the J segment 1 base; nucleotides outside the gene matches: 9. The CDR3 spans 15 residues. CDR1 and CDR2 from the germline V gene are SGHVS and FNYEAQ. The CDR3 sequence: CASTLPGTDNYGYTF. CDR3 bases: TGTGCCAGCACCCTTCCCGGGACAGATAACTATGGCTACACCTTC.

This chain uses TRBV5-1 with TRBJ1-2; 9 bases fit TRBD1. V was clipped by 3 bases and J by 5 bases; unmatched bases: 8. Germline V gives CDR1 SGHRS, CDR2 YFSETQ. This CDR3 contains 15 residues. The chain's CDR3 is CASSSRTGELYGYTF. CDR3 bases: TGCGCCAGCAGCTCGCGGACAGGGGAGCTATATGGCTACACCTTC.

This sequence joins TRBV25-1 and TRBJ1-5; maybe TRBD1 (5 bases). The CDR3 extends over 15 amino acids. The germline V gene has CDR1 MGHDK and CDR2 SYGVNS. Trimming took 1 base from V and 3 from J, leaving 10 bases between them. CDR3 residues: CASSESGGINQPQHF. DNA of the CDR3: TGTGCCAGCAGTGAATCCGGGGGTATCAATCAGCCCCAGCATTTT.

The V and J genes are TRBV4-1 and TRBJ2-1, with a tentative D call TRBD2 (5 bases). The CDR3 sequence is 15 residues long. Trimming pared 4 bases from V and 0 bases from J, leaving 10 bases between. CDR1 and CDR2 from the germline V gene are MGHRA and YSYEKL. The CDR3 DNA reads TGCGCCAGCAGCCCCCTAGAGGGCTCCTACAATGAGCAGTTCTTC. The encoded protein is CASSPLEGSYNEQFF.

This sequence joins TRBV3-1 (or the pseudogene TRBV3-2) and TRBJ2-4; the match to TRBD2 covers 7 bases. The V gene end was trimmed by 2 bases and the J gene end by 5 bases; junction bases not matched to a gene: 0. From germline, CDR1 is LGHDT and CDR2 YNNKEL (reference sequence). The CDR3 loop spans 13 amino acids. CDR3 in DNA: TGTGCCAGCAGCCAACGGGGGGAAAACATTCAGTACTTC. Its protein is CASSQRGENIQYF.

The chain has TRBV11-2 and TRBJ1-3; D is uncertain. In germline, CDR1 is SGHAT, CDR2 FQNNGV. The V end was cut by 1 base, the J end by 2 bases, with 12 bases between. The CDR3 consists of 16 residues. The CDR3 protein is CASSLGAGEPGNTIYF. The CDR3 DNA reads TGTGCCAGCAGCTTAGGAGCCGGGGAACCTGGAAACACCATATATTTT.

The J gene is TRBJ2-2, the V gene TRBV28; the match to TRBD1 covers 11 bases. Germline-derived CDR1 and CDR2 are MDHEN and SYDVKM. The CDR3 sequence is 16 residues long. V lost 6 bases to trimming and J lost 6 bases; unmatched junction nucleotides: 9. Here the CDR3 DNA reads TGTGCCAGCAGATTACCCGGGACAGGGGGTTCCGGGGAGCTGTTTTTT. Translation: CASRLPGTGGSGELFF.

The CDR3 sequence is CASSSPPIAGGTDTQYF. The CDR3 nucleotides read TGTGCCAGCAGCTCCCCCCCGATAGCGGGGGGCACAGATACGCAGTATTTT. The genes are TRBV27 and TRBJ2-3; 9 bases fit TRBD2. Per germline, CDR1 MNHEY and CDR2 SMNVEV (reference sequence). V shed 6 bases and J 1 base; nucleotides not matched to a gene: 11. The CDR3 covers 17 residues.

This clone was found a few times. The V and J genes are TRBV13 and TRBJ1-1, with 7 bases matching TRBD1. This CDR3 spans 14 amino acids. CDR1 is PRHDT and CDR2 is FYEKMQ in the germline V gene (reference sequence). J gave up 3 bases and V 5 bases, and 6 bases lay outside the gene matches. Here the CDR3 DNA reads TGTGCCAGCAGCGGCAGACAGGGAGACACTGAAGCTTTCTTT. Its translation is CASSGRQGDTEAFF.

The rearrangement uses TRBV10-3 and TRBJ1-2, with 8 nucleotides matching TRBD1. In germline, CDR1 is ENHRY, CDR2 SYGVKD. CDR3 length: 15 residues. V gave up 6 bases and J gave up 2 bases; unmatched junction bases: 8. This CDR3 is CAISANRGGNYGYTF. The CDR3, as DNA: TGTGCCATCAGCGCCAACAGGGGGGGGAACTATGGCTACACCTTC.

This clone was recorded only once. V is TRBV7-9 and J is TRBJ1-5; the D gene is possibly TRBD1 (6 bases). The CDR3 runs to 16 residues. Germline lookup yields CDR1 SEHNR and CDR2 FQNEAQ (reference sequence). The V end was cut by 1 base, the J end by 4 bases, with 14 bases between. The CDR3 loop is CASSLVGSRGNQPQHF. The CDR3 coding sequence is TGTGCCAGCAGCTTAGTAGGGTCCAGGGGAAATCAGCCCCAGCATTTT.

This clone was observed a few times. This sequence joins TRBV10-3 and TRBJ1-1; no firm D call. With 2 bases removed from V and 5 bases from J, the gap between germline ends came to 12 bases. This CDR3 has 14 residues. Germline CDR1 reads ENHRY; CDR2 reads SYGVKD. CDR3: CAISETPARTEAFF. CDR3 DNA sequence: TGTGCCATCAGTGAGACCCCAGCTAGGACTGAAGCTTTCTTT.

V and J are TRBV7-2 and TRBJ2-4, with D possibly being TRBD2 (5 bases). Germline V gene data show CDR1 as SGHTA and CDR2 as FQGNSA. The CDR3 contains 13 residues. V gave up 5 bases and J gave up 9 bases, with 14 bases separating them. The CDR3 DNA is TGTGCCAGCAGCCCCGGTGCTAGCACCATTCAGTACTTC. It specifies CASSPGASTIQYF.

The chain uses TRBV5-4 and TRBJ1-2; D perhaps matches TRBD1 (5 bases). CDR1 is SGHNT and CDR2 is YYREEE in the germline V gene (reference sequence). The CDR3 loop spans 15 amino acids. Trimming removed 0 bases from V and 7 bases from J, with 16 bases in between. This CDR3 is CASSLGGPQAGGYTF. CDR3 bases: TGTGCCAGCAGCTTGGGGGGCCCCCAAGCGGGTGGCTACACCTTC. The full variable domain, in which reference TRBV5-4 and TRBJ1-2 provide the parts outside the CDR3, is ETGVTQSPTHLIKTRGQQVTLRCSSQSGHNTVSWYQQALGQGPQFIFQYYREEENGRGNFPPRFSGLQFPNYSSELNVNALELDDSALYLCASSLGGPQAGGYTFGSGTRLTVV.

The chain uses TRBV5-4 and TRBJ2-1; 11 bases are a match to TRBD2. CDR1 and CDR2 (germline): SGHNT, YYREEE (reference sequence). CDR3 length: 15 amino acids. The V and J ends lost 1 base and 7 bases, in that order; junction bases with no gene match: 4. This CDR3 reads CASSLRLAGYNEQFF. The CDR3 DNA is TGTGCCAGCAGCTTGAGACTAGCGGGATATAATGAGCAGTTCTTC.

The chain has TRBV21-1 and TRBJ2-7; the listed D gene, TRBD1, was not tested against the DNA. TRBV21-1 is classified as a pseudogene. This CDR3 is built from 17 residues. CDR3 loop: CASSFGLTGTGGHEQYF. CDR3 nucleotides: TGTGCCAGCAGCTTCGGCCTAACCGGGACAGGGGGACACGAGCAGTACTTC.